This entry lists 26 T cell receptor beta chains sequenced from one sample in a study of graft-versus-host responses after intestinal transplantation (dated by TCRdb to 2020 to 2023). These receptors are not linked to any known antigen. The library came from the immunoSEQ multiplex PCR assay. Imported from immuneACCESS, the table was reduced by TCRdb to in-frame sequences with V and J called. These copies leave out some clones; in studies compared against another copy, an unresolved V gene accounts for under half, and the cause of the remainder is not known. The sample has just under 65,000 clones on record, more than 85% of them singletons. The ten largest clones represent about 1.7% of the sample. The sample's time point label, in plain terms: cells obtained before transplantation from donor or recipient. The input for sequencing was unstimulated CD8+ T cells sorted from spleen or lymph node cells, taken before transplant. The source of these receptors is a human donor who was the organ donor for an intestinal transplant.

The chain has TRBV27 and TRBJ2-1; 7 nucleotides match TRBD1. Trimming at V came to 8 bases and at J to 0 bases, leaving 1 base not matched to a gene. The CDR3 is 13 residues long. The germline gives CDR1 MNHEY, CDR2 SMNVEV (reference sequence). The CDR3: CASRDSSYNEQFF. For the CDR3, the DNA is TGTGCCAGCCGGGACAGCTCCTACAATGAGCAGTTCTTC.

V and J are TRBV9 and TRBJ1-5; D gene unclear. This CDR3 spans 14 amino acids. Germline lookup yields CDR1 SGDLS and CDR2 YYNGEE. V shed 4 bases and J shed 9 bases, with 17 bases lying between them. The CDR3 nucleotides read TGTGCCAGCAGCACAGACGGTACCTCAGGGCCCCAGCATTTT. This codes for CASSTDGTSGPQHF.

The CDR3 region is CATEGTSENHEQFF. The CDR3 coding sequence is TGTGCCACGGAAGGAACTAGCGAAAACCATGAGCAGTTCTTC. This chain joins TRBV28 and TRBJ2-1; 7 bases map to TRBD2. The germline CDR1 and CDR2 sequences are MDHEN and SYDVKM. V lost 10 bases to trimming and J lost 8 bases; unmatched junction nucleotides: 14. This CDR3 comprises 14 residues.

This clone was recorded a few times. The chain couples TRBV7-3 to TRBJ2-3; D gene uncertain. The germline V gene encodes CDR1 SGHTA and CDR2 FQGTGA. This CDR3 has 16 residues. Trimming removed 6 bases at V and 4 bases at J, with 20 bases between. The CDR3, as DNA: TGTGCCAGCAGTCTCACCGCGCGCGCTCCGGCAGATACGCAGTATTTT. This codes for CASSLTARAPADTQYF. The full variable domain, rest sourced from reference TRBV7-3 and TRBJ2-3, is GAGVSQTPSNKVTEKGKYVELRCDPISGHTALYWYRQSLGQGPEFLIYFQGTGAADDSGLPNDRFFAVRPEGSVSTLKIQRTERGDSAVYLCASSLTARAPADTQYFGPGTRLTVL.

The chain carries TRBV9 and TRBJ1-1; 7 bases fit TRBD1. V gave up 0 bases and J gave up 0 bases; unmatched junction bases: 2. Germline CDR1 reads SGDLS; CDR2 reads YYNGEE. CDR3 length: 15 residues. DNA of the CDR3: TGTGCCAGCAGCGTAGATGGGACAGTGAACACTGAAGCTTTCTTT. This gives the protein CASSVDGTVNTEAFF.

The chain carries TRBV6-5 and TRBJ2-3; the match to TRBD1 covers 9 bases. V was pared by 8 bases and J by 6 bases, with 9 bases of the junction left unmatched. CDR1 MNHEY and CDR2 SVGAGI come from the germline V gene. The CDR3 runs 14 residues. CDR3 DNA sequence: TGTGCCAGCGGCCCAGGACAGGGGAGCGATACGCAGTATTTT. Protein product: CASGPGQGSDTQYF.

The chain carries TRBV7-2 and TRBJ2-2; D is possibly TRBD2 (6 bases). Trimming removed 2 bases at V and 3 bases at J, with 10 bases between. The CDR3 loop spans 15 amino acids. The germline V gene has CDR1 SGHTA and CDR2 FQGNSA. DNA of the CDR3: TGTGCCAGCAGCTTACCGGGAGCGGACACCGGGGAGCTGTTTTTT. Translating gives CASSLPGADTGELFF.

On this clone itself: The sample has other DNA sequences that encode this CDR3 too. CDR3 protein: CASSLRQGRDEQYF. The CDR3 DNA reads as TGTGCCAGCAGCCTGAGACAGGGTCGTGACGAGCAGTACTTC. The rearrangement uses TRBV5-6 and TRBJ2-7, with 7 positions matching TRBD1. The CDR3 is made up of 14 amino acids. Germline CDR1 reads SGHDT; CDR2 reads YYEEEE. V gave up 4 bases and J gave up 5 bases; unmatched junction bases: 9.

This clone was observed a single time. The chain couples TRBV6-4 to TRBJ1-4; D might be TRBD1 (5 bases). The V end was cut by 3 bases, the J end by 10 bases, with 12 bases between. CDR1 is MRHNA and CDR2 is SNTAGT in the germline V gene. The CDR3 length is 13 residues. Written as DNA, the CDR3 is TGTGCCAGCAGTGAGGAGGGGACTGGAAAACTGTTTTTT. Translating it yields CASSEEGTGKLFF.

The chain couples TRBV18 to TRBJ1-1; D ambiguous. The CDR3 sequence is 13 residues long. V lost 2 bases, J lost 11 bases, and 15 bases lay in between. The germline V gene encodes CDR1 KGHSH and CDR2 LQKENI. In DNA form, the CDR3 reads TGTGCCAGCTCACCAATCGGGGAAGAAGTGGCTTTCTTT. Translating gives CASSPIGEEVAFF. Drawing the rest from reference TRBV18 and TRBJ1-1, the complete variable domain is NAGVMQNPRHLVRRRGQEARLRCSPMKGHSHVYWYRQLPEEGLKFMVYLQKENIIDESGMPKERFSAEFPKEGPSILRIQQVVRGDSAAYFCASSPIGEEVAFFGQGTRLTVV.

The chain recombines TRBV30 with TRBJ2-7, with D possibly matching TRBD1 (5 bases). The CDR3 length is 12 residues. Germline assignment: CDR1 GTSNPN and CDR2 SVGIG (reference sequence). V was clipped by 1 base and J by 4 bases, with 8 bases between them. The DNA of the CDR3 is TGTGCCTGGAGTGCGACAGCTTACGAGCAGTACTTC. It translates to CAWSATAYEQYF.

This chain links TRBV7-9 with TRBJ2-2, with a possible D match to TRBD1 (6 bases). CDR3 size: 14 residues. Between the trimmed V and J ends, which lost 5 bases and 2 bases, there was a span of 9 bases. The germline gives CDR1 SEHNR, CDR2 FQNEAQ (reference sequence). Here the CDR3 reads CASSPGTNTGELFF. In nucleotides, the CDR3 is TGTGCCAGCAGCCCCGGGACAAACACCGGGGAGCTGTTTTTT.

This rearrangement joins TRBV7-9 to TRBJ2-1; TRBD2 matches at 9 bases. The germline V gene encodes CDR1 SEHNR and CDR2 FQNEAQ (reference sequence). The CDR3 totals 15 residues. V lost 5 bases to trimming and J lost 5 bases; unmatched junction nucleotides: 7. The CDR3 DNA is TGTGCCAGCAGCGCCGGGACTAGCATCCACAATGAGCAGTTCTTC. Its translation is CASSAGTSIHNEQFF.

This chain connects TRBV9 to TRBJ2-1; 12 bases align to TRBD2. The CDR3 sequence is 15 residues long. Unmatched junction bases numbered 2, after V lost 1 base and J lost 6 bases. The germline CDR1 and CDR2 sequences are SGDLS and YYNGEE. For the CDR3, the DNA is TGTGCCAGCAGCGTAACTAGCGGGGGGAGCAATGAGCAGTTCTTC. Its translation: CASSVTSGGSNEQFF.

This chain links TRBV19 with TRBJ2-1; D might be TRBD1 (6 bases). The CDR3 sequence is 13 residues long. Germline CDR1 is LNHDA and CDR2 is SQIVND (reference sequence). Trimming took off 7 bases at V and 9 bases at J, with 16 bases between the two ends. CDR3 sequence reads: CASTFTGSSEQFF. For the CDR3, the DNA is TGTGCCAGTACGTTCACAGGGAGCAGTGAGCAGTTCTTC. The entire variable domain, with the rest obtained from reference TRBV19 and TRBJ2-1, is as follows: DGGITQSPKYLFRKEGQNVTLSCEQNLNHDAMYWYRQDPGQGLRLIYYSQIVNDFQKGDIAEGYSVSREKKESFPLTVTSAQKNPTAFYLCASTFTGSSEQFFGPGTRLTVL.

In DNA form, the CDR3 reads TGTGCCAGCAGCGGACTAGTACCGAGCTCCTACGAGCAGTACTTC. Translated: CASSGLVPSSYEQYF. V and J are TRBV9 and TRBJ2-7, with D perhaps matching TRBD2 (6 bases). The CDR3 has 15 amino acids. Germline lookup yields CDR1 SGDLS and CDR2 YYNGEE. V shed 3 bases and J shed 0 bases, with 13 bases lying between them.

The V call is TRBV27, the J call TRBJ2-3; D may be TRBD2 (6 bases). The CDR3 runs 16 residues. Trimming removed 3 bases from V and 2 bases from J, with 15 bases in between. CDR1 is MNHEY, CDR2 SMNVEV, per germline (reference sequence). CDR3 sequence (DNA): TGTGCCAGCAGTTTTAGAGGGGACTTACCCACAGATACGCAGTATTTT. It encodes CASSFRGDLPTDTQYF.

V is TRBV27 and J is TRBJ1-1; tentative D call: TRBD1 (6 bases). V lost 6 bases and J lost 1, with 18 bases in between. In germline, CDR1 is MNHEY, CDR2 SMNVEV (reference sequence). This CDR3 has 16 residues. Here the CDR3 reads CASSPNRAPRNTEAFF. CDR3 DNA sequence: TGTGCCAGCAGCCCAAACAGGGCGCCACGGAACACTGAAGCTTTCTTT.

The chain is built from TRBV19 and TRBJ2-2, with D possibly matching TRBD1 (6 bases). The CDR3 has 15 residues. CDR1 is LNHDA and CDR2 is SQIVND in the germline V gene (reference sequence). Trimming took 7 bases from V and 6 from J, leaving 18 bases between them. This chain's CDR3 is CASTVGQGYAGELFF. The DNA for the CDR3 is TGTGCCAGTACCGTTGGCCAGGGGTATGCCGGGGAGCTGTTTTTT.

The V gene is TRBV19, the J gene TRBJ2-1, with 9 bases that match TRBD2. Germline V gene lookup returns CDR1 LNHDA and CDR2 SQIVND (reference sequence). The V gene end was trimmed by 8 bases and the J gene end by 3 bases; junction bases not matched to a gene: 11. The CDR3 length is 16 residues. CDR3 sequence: CASSPSSGNRYNEQFF. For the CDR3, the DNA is TGTGCCAGTTCCCCCTCTAGCGGGAATCGCTACAATGAGCAGTTCTTC. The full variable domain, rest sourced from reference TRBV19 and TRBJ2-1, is DGGITQSPKYLFRKEGQNVTLSCEQNLNHDAMYWYRQDPGQGLRLIYYSQIVNDFQKGDIAEGYSVSREKKESFPLTVTSAQKNPTAFYLCASSPSSGNRYNEQFFGPGTRLTVL.

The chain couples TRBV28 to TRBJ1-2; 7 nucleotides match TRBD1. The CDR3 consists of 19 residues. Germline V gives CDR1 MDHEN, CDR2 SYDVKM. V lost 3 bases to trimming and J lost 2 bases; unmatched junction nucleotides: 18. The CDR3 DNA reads TGTGCCAGCAGTTTTATTGCAGCCCAGCCGGGACAGTCCAACTATGGCTACACCTTC. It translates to CASSFIAAQPGQSNYGYTF.

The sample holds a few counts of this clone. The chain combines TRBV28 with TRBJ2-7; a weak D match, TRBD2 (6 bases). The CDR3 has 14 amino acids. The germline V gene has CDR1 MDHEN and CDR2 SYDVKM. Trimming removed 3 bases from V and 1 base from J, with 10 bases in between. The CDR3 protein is CASSLASESYEQYF. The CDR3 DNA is TGTGCCAGCAGTTTGGCTAGCGAGTCCTACGAGCAGTACTTC.

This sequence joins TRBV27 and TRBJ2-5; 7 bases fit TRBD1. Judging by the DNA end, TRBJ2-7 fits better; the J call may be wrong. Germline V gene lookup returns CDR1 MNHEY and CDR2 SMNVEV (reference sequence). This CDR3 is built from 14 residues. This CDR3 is CASKRQGYSYEQYF. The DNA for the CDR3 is TGTGCCAGCAAGAGACAGGGTTACTCCTACGAGCAGTACTTC.

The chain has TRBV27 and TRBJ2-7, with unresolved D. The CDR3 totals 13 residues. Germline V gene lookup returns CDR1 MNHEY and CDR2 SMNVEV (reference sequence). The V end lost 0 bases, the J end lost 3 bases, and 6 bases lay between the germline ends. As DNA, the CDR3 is TGTGCCAGCAGTTTATCGGAGAACTACGAGCAGTACTTC. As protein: CASSLSENYEQYF.

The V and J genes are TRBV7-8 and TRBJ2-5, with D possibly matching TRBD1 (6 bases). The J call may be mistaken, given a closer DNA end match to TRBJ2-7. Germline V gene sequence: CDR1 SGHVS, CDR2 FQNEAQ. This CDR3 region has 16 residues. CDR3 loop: CASSFPIQEGHYEQYF. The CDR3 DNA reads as TGTGCCAGCAGCTTCCCCATACAAGAGGGACACTACGAGCAGTACTTC.

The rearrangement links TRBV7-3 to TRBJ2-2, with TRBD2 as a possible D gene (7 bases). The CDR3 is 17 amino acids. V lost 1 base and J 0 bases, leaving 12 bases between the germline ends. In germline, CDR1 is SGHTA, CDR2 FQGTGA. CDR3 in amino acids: CASSLRGRESNTGELFF. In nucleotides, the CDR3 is TGTGCCAGCAGCTTAAGGGGGCGGGAGTCGAACACCGGGGAGCTGTTTTTT.